The 29 T cell receptor beta chains below come from one sample, sequenced in a study of blood T cell repertoires in COVID-19. Some clones are missing from TCRdb's copy, which holds only in-frame ones; the method was immunoSEQ multiplex PCR. Of approximately 200,000 clones listed, more than 80% are singletons. The sequenced sample was PBMCs or T cells enriched from blood (not recorded which). The receptors originated from a man in his 60s who had recovered from COVID-19.

J is TRBJ1-5 and V is TRBV5-6, with D unresolved. Germline loops: CDR1 SGHDT, CDR2 YYEEEE. V was cut by 2 bases and J by 2 bases, with 8 bases left in between. The CDR3 covers 14 residues. The CDR3 reads CASSFQVGNQPQHF. The CDR3 bases are TGTGCCAGCAGCTTTCAGGTTGGCAATCAGCCCCAGCATTTT.

This chain links TRBV18 with TRBJ2-2; 9 positions match TRBD1. V lost 2 bases to trimming and J lost 5 bases; unmatched junction nucleotides: 3. This CDR3 has 15 residues. CDR1 is KGHSH and CDR2 is LQKENI in the germline V gene. The CDR3 region is CASSPDRGRTGELFF. The DNA for the CDR3 is TGTGCCAGCTCACCAGACAGGGGGAGGACCGGGGAGCTGTTTTTT.

The J gene is TRBJ2-6, the V gene TRBV9; D is perhaps TRBD1 (6 bases). Trimming removed 3 bases at V and 0 bases at J, with 10 bases between. The CDR3 runs to 16 residues. Germline V gene sequence: CDR1 SGDLS, CDR2 YYNGEE. For the CDR3, the DNA is TGTGCCAGCAGCGCGGACAGACCCTCTGGGGCCAACGTCCTGACTTTC. This sequence encodes CASSADRPSGANVLTF.

The count of this clone is one. The chain employs TRBV27 and TRBJ1-2; the D gene is possibly TRBD1 (6 bases). The CDR3 loop spans 13 amino acids. CDR1 is MNHEY, CDR2 SMNVEV, per germline (reference sequence). Trimming took off 5 bases at V and 6 bases at J, with 13 bases between the two ends. This CDR3 is CASSAQGPHGYTF. DNA of the CDR3: TGTGCCAGCAGTGCCCAGGGGCCCCATGGCTACACCTTC.

Only a few counts were recorded for this clone. The chain carries TRBV24-1 and TRBJ1-5; the D gene is possibly TRBD1 (6 bases). In germline, CDR1 is KGHDR, CDR2 SFDVKD. V lost 9 bases, J lost 0 bases, and 11 bases lay in between. CDR3 length equals 14 residues. The CDR3 is CATAGQYSNQPQHF. DNA for the CDR3: TGTGCCACCGCCGGACAGTATAGCAATCAGCCCCAGCATTTT.

The chain employs TRBV9 and TRBJ2-1, with 12 nucleotides matching TRBD2. The V segment lost 3 bases and the J segment 1 base; nucleotides outside the gene matches: 8. This CDR3 comprises 18 residues. Germline V gene lookup returns CDR1 SGDLS and CDR2 YYNGEE. CDR3 DNA sequence: TGTGCCAGCAGCGCCCCGACTAGCGGGGGCCTATCCTACAATGAGCAGTTCTTC. Protein product: CASSAPTSGGLSYNEQFF. Looking up the rest from reference TRBV9 and TRBJ2-1 gives the full variable domain: DSGVTQTPKHLITATGQRVTLRCSPRSGDLSVYWYQQSLDQGLQFLIQYYNGEERAKGNILERFSAQQFPDLHSELNLSSLELGDSALYFCASSAPTSGGLSYNEQFFGPGTRLTVL.

The gene calls are TRBV9 and TRBJ1-6, with 7 bases identical to TRBD1. The germline gives CDR1 SGDLS, CDR2 YYNGEE. The CDR3 is 13 amino acids. The junction had 1 base not matched to a gene; V was cut back by 4 bases and J by 6 bases. The chain's CDR3 is CASSRDSNSPLHF. In nucleotides, the CDR3 is TGTGCCAGCAGCCGGGACAGTAATTCACCCCTCCACTTT.

The chain couples TRBV5-1 to TRBJ1-6, with 8 bases matching TRBD1. Germline loops: CDR1 SGHRS, CDR2 YFSETQ. The CDR3 sequence is 16 residues long. The V segment lost 4 bases and the J segment 9 bases; nucleotides outside the gene matches: 12. As DNA, the CDR3 is TGCGCCAGCAGCACCGGCGGACAGGGCGGTATTTCACCCCTCCACTTT. The encoded protein is CASSTGGQGGISPLHF. Combining the CDR3 with reference TRBV5-1 and TRBJ1-6 gives the whole variable domain KAGVTQTPRYLIKTRGQQVTLSCSPISGHRSVSWYQQTPGQGLQFLFEYFSETQRNKGNFPGRFSGRQFSNSRSEMNVSTLELGDSALYLCASSTGGQGGISPLHFGNGTRLTVT.

J is TRBJ2-5 and V is TRBV5-1, with D maybe TRBD2 (6 bases). Trimming removed 0 bases from V and 2 bases from J, with 11 bases in between. Germline V CDR1 and CDR2: SGHRS, YFSETQ. The CDR3 covers 15 residues. CDR3 sequence (DNA): TGCGCCAGCAGCTTGGACGGAGGGTCTCAAGAGACCCAGTACTTC. This gives the protein CASSLDGGSQETQYF.

The genes are TRBV23-1 and TRBJ1-2; 7 bases line up with TRBD1. TRBV23-1 is an ORF, and what it does is uncertain. The V and J ends lost 8 bases and 5 bases, in that order; junction bases with no gene match: 8. The CDR3 sequence is 13 residues long. The CDR3 sequence: CASRTTQGYGYTF. The CDR3 nucleotides read TGCGCCAGCCGAACGACACAGGGGTATGGCTACACCTTC.

The rearrangement joins TRBV6-5 to TRBJ1-4; tentatively, D is TRBD1 (5 bases). The germline V gene has CDR1 MNHEY and CDR2 SVGAGI. The CDR3 runs to 13 residues. Trimming stripped 2 bases from V and 5 bases from J, with 6 bases between. CDR3 bases: TGTGCCAGCAGTTACGACAGCAATGAAAAACTGTTTTTT. Its translation is CASSYDSNEKLFF.

V and J are TRBV7-9 and TRBJ1-2; D gene uncertain. Germline CDR1 is SEHNR and CDR2 is FQNEAQ (reference sequence). V was pared by 5 bases and J by 6 bases, with 22 bases between. This CDR3 comprises 16 residues. The CDR3: CASSVLGGPASDGYTF. In DNA, the CDR3 is TGTGCCAGCAGCGTTCTTGGTGGGCCAGCCTCTGATGGCTACACCTTC.

The chain uses TRBV5-1 and TRBJ1-3; D remains ambiguous. This CDR3 contains 15 residues. Trimming shortened V by 0 bases and J by 0 bases, and 7 bases separated the two germline ends. Per the germline V gene, CDR1 is SGHRS and CDR2 is YFSETQ. The CDR3 nucleotides read TGCGCCAGCAGCTTGGACGGTACCTCTGGAAACACCATATATTTT. This sequence encodes CASSLDGTSGNTIYF.

The genes are TRBV18 and TRBJ2-7; no definite D call. The length of the CDR3 is 13 residues. With 4 bases removed from V and 5 bases from J, the gap between germline ends came to 12 bases. Germline loops: CDR1 KGHSH, CDR2 LQKENI. CDR3: CASSLTPGHEQYF. The CDR3 DNA reads as TGTGCCAGCTCACTAACCCCAGGCCACGAGCAGTACTTC.

This clone came up a few times. This chain connects TRBV5-1 to TRBJ2-1, with D maybe TRBD1 (6 bases). The CDR3 is made up of 13 amino acids. The V and J ends lost 5 bases and 5 bases respectively, with 11 bases between them. The germline CDR1 and CDR2 sequences are SGHRS and YFSETQ. CDR3 protein: CASRSGQNNEQFF. CDR3 in DNA: TGCGCCAGCAGGTCCGGACAGAACAATGAGCAGTTCTTC.

V and J are TRBV24-1 and TRBJ2-7; 8 positions agree with TRBD1. The V segment lost 8 bases and the J segment 2 bases; nucleotides outside the gene matches: 1. Germline CDR1 is KGHDR and CDR2 is SFDVKD. The CDR3 runs 12 residues. The CDR3 DNA reads TGTGCCACCATGGACAGGGCCTACGAGCAGTACTTC. As protein: CATMDRAYEQYF.

V is TRBV25-1 and J is TRBJ2-3; maybe TRBD1 (6 bases). The CDR3 loop spans 15 amino acids. V was shortened by 1 base and J by 3 bases, with 11 bases between the two germline ends. The germline gives CDR1 MGHDK, CDR2 SYGVNS. CDR3 residues: CASSELDSQTDTQYF. DNA of the CDR3: TGTGCCAGCAGTGAATTGGACAGCCAGACAGATACGCAGTATTTT.

There are a few counts of this clone. The chain couples TRBV5-1 to TRBJ1-6; 10 bases align to TRBD1. The germline V gene has CDR1 SGHRS and CDR2 YFSETQ. V lost 0 bases to trimming and J lost 10 bases; unmatched junction nucleotides: 4. The CDR3 runs 15 residues. CDR3 residues: CASSLEGTGVSPLHF. Here the CDR3 DNA reads TGCGCCAGCAGCTTGGAAGGGACAGGGGTGTCACCCCTCCACTTT.

This clone was recorded a few times. This chain uses TRBV18 with TRBJ1-2; D gene ambiguous. Germline V gene sequence: CDR1 KGHSH, CDR2 LQKENI. This CDR3 region has 16 residues. Between the trimmed V and J ends, which lost 0 bases and 1 base, there was a span of 12 bases. The CDR3 region is CASSPPEQTLNYGYTF. CDR3 bases: TGTGCCAGCTCACCACCGGAGCAAACCCTTAACTATGGCTACACCTTC.

This sequence joins TRBV5-4 and TRBJ2-1, with D possibly matching TRBD1 (6 bases). The V end lost 5 bases, the J end lost 4 bases, and 7 bases lay between the germline ends. The CDR3 consists of 12 residues. Germline assignment: CDR1 SGHNT and CDR2 YYREEE (reference sequence). The CDR3 sequence: CASSGQYNEQFF. The CDR3 region has the DNA TGTGCCAGCAGTGGACAGTACAATGAGCAGTTCTTC.

V is TRBV18 and J is TRBJ2-7, with 7 bases lining up with TRBD1. There are 12 residues in the CDR3. J lost 6 bases, V lost 6 bases, and 5 bases had no gene match. CDR1 and CDR2 from the germline V gene are KGHSH and LQKENI. The CDR3 here is CASSLDRAEQYF. CDR3 sequence (DNA): TGTGCCAGCTCCCTCGACAGGGCCGAGCAGTACTTC.

This chain links TRBV5-4 with TRBJ1-4; D is unresolved. The CDR3 runs to 14 residues. Germline loops: CDR1 SGHNT, CDR2 YYREEE (reference sequence). The V gene lost 4 bases and the J gene lost 7 bases, with 14 bases spanning the gap. CDR3 sequence: CASSLGMRGEKLFF. The DNA for the CDR3 is TGTGCCAGCAGCCTAGGCATGCGGGGTGAAAAACTGTTTTTT.

The chain combines TRBV18 with TRBJ1-2; D may be TRBD1 (6 bases). V was clipped by 3 bases and J by 5 bases, with 13 bases between them. This CDR3 spans 14 amino acids. From germline, CDR1 is KGHSH and CDR2 LQKENI. CDR3 sequence: CASSPETGRYGYTF. The DNA of the CDR3 is TGTGCCAGCTCACCTGAGACAGGACGATATGGCTACACCTTC.

The V call is TRBV7-2, the J call TRBJ2-3, with 10 bases lining up with TRBD2. The germline CDR1 and CDR2 sequences are SGHTA and FQGNSA. The ends lost 5 bases at V and 1 base at J; junction bases unmatched: 0. This CDR3 is built from 14 residues. This CDR3 is CASSGTSGTDTQYF. In DNA, the CDR3 is TGTGCCAGCAGCGGGACTAGCGGCACAGATACGCAGTATTTT. Based on the CDR3 plus reference TRBV7-2 and TRBJ2-3, the full variable domain is GAGVSQSPSNKVTEKGKDVELRCDPISGHTALYWYRQSLGQGLEFLIYFQGNSAPDKSGLPSDRFSAERTGGSVSTLTIQRTQQEDSAVYLCASSGTSGTDTQYFGPGTRLTVL.

The CDR3 spells CATKLGGSTEAFF. The CDR3 DNA is TGTGCCACCAAGCTGGGAGGGAGCACTGAAGCTTTCTTT. The chain carries TRBV24-1 and TRBJ1-1, with D hard to call. Per germline, CDR1 KGHDR and CDR2 SFDVKD. CDR3 length equals 13 residues. The V gene lost 8 bases and the J gene lost 4 bases, with 13 bases spanning the gap.

The gene calls are TRBV13 and TRBJ1-2, with a possible D match to TRBD1 (5 bases). V lost 5 bases to trimming and J lost 3 bases, with 22 bases between them. From germline, CDR1 is PRHDT and CDR2 FYEKMQ (reference sequence). CDR3 size: 17 residues. CDR3 protein: CASSHPNLRDSYYGYTF. The CDR3 DNA follows: TGTGCCAGCAGCCACCCGAATTTGCGGGACTCGTACTATGGCTACACCTTC.

J is TRBJ2-7 and V is TRBV5-1, with D possibly matching TRBD1 (5 bases). Trimming shortened V by 2 bases and J by 1 base, and 16 bases separated the two germline ends. Germline-derived CDR1 and CDR2 are SGHRS and YFSETQ. The CDR3 spans 16 residues. Here the CDR3 DNA reads TGCGCCAGCAGCTTCTTTGCTGGGGCCACGTCCTACGAGCAGTACTTC. Its translation: CASSFFAGATSYEQYF.

CDR3: CASSDPGREYYNEQFF. As DNA, the CDR3 is TGCGCCAGCAGTGATCCCGGCAGGGAATACTACAATGAGCAGTTCTTC. This chain uses TRBV10-2 with TRBJ2-1, with D possibly matching TRBD1 (5 bases). CDR1 WSHSY and CDR2 SAAADI come from the germline V gene. The CDR3 spans 16 residues. Trimming stripped 3 bases from V and 3 bases from J, with 15 bases between.

The rearrangement uses TRBV7-2 and TRBJ1-2; 8 bases map to TRBD1. J was trimmed by 2 bases and V by 6 bases; bases with no gene match: 8. The CDR3 is made up of 15 amino acids. CDR1 and CDR2 (germline): SGHTA, FQGNSA. CDR3 loop: CASRPPGQENYGYTF. CDR3 sequence (DNA): TGTGCCAGCAGACCTCCGGGACAGGAGAACTATGGCTACACCTTC.